This T cell receptor (beta chain) comes out of a study of T cell changes during pregnancy in multiple sclerosis. The protocol was immunoSEQ multiplex PCR, while the TCRdb copy is restricted to in-frame clones and leaves out a portion. The table shows approximately 30,000 clones, with about nine tenths occurring only once. The sequence derives from a female donor with multiple sclerosis, enrolled in a pregnancy study. The sample here was CD8+ T cells from peripheral blood mononuclear cells, taken in the first trimester of pregnancy.

Here the CDR3 reads CASSHAGTGPTDTQYF. CDR3 in DNA: TGTGCCAGCAGCCACGCCGGGACAGGGCCCACAGATACGCAGTATTTT. The rearrangement uses TRBV21-1 and TRBJ2-3; TRBD1, the table's D call, lacks a check against the DNA. TRBV21-1 is listed as a pseudogene. The CDR3 is 16 amino acids.